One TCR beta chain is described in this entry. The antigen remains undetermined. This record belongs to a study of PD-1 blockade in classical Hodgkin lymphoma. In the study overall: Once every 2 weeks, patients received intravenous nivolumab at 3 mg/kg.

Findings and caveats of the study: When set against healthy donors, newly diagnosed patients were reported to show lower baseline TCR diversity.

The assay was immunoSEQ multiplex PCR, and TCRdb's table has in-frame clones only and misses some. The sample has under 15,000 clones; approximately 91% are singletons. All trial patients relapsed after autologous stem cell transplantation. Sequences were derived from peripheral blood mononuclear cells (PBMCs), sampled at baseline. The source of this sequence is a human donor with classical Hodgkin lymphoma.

In nucleotides, the CDR3 is TGTGCCAGCTCACCAGACGGACAGCCACATAATTCACCCCTCCACTTT. Its protein product is CASSPDGQPHNSPLHF. The V call is TRBV18, the J call TRBJ1-6; TRBD1 is a possible D gene (6 bases). Trimming stripped 2 bases from V and 5 bases from J, with 13 bases between. Germline values: CDR1 KGHSH, CDR2 LQKENI. The CDR3 covers 16 residues.